This TCR beta chain was captured by sequencing in a study of T cells in Graves' hyperthyroidism and ophthalmopathy. Criteria for exclusion of patients were uncontrolled infection, other autoimmune disease, pregnancy or lactation. Trimming removed 5 bases from V and 5 bases from J, with 21 bases in between. CDR1 and CDR2 (germline): LNHDA, SQIVND (reference sequence). This CDR3 spans 16 amino acids. The source material, RNA transcripts, was used to amplify TCR beta CDR3 regions. Researchers ran a first-round RT-PCR on the TCR CDR3 using the HTBI primer set. MiXCR was run by TCRdb on the multiplex PCR reads, yielding one entry per CDR3 protein. This table holds roughly 840,000 distinct CDR3 sequences, approximately 40% found once.

Sequencing was done on a sample of blood. The TCR sequence derives from a young man with Graves' hyperthyroidism. The rearrangement uses TRBV19 and TRBJ1-1; no firm D call. This CDR3 reads CASSSLGSTLTTEAFF. The CDR3, as DNA: TGTGCCAGTAGTTCCCTGGGGTCGACTTTGACAACTGAAGCTTTCTTT.